Each of the 23 T cell receptor beta chains below was sequenced from the same sample in a study of graft-versus-host responses after intestinal transplantation. The data were produced by immunoSEQ multiplex PCR, yet TCRdb's version contains in-frame clones alone and is incomplete. The sample contains around 110,000 clones, 90% to 95% of which appear only once. These receptors' targets are unknown. This sample comprised unstimulated CD8+ T cells sorted from spleen or lymph node cells, obtained before transplant. Receptor source: a human donor who was the organ donor for an intestinal transplant.

The chain joins TRBV13 to TRBJ2-3; D perhaps matches TRBD1 (6 bases). Deletions cut 2 bases from V and 3 bases from J, with 12 bases between. The V gene's germline CDR1 is PRHDT and CDR2 FYEKMQ (reference sequence). The CDR3 sequence is 15 residues long. CDR3 in DNA: TGTGCCAGCAGCTTACGGGACAAGCTTACAGATACGCAGTATTTT. Translation gives CASSLRDKLTDTQYF. Variable domain in full (rest from reference TRBV13 and TRBJ2-3): AAGVIQSPRHLIKEKRETATLKCYPIPRHDTVYWYQQGPGQDPQFLISFYEKMQSDKGSIPDRFSAQQFSDYHSELNMSSLELGDSALYFCASSLRDKLTDTQYFGPGTRLTVL.

In regard to this clone: The same CDR3 is also encoded by other DNA sequences in this sample. The chain has TRBV27 and TRBJ1-5; TRBD1 aligns across 7 bases. Looked up from germline, CDR1 is MNHEY and CDR2 is SMNVEV (reference sequence). The CDR3 covers 14 residues. V shed 4 bases, J shed 4 bases, and the junction held 4 bases outside the gene matches. CDR3 in amino acids: CASSYRGGNQPQHF. The CDR3 nucleotides are TGTGCCAGCAGTTACAGGGGTGGGAATCAGCCCCAGCATTTT.

V is TRBV10-3 and J is TRBJ2-7; weak D call: TRBD1 (5 bases). Per germline, CDR1 ENHRY and CDR2 SYGVKD. With 0 bases removed from V and 7 bases from J, the gap between germline ends came to 13 bases. The CDR3 sequence is 14 residues long. The CDR3: CAISESGSGPEQYF. As DNA, the CDR3 is TGTGCCATCAGTGAGTCTGGATCAGGGCCGGAGCAGTACTTC.

Only one count was recorded for this clone. V gene TRBV19 combines with J gene TRBJ1-5; TRBD1 matches at 10 bases. The germline V gene has CDR1 LNHDA and CDR2 SQIVND (reference sequence). Losses at the gene ends were 4 bases for V and 0 bases for J; bases not matched to a gene: 6. There are 17 residues in the CDR3. CDR3 protein: CASSTGTGVYSNQPQHF. CDR3 bases: TGTGCCAGTAGTACAGGGACAGGGGTTTATAGCAATCAGCCCCAGCATTTT. The variable domain in full, with the rest retrieved from reference TRBV19 and TRBJ1-5, is DGGITQSPKYLFRKEGQNVTLSCEQNLNHDAMYWYRQDPGQGLRLIYYSQIVNDFQKGDIAEGYSVSREKKESFPLTVTSAQKNPTAFYLCASSTGTGVYSNQPQHFGDGTRLSIL.

J is TRBJ2-7 and V is TRBV7-8; no clear D gene. Trimming removed 3 bases from V and 2 bases from J, with 8 bases in between. Per germline, CDR1 SGHVS and CDR2 FQNEAQ. CDR3 length: 13 residues. CDR3 sequence: CASSFVRTYEQYF. The CDR3 bases are TGTGCCAGCAGCTTCGTTAGGACCTACGAGCAGTACTTC.

The chain is built from TRBV7-9 and TRBJ2-7; 9 bases map to TRBD1. Germline-derived CDR1 and CDR2 are SEHNR and FQNEAQ (reference sequence). Unmatched junction bases numbered 12, after V lost 5 bases and J lost 4 bases. This CDR3 has 16 amino acids. The DNA of the CDR3 is TGTGCCAGCAGCCCAGCTGACAGGGGGGGCCAATACGAGCAGTACTTC. Its translation: CASSPADRGGQYEQYF.

V is TRBV10-3 and J is TRBJ2-2; 7 bases line up with TRBD1. Germline V gene lookup returns CDR1 ENHRY and CDR2 SYGVKD. The CDR3 runs to 15 residues. Trimming cost V 4 bases and J 1 base; bases outside gene matches: 3. The CDR3 reads CAISGRTGNTGELFF. Written as DNA, the CDR3 is TGTGCCATCAGTGGGAGGACAGGGAACACCGGGGAGCTGTTTTTT.

J is TRBJ2-3 and V is TRBV29-1, with 9 bases that match TRBD2. V was clipped by 6 bases and J by 4 bases; unmatched bases: 5. Germline CDR1 SQVTM, CDR2 ANQGSEA. The CDR3 extends over 13 amino acids. CDR3 in amino acids: CSVLAGSADTQYF. The CDR3 DNA is TGCAGCGTCCTAGCGGGATCGGCAGATACGCAGTATTTT.

The genes are TRBV4-2 and TRBJ2-2, with a weak D call TRBD1 (5 bases). Germline V gene data show CDR1 as LGHNA and CDR2 as YNFKEQ. CDR3 length equals 18 residues. V was cut by 3 bases and J by 4 bases, with 21 bases left in between. CDR3 region: CASSQYLTGHRPTGELFF. The CDR3 nucleotides are TGTGCCAGCAGCCAGTATCTTACAGGACACCGACCCACCGGGGAGCTGTTTTTT.

The chain has TRBV4-1 and TRBJ2-1, with D possibly being TRBD1 (6 bases). Germline-derived CDR1 and CDR2 are MGHRA and YSYEKL. V dropped 1 base and J dropped 6 bases, with 10 bases sitting between them. The CDR3 runs 14 residues. CDR3 coding DNA: TGCGCCAGCAGCCAAGTAAAACAGGGCAATGAGCAGTTCTTC. Protein sequence: CASSQVKQGNEQFF.

The chain joins TRBV10-3 to TRBJ2-3; TRBD2 agrees at 13 bases. V shed 6 bases, J shed 6 bases, and the junction held 3 bases outside the gene matches. The CDR3 covers 14 residues. Germline CDR1 and CDR2: ENHRY and SYGVKD. CDR3 nucleotide sequence: TGTGCCATCAGGGGACTAGCGGGATCTGATACGCAGTATTTT. Translation gives CAIRGLAGSDTQYF.

The chain joins TRBV4-1 to TRBJ1-1, with TRBD1 as a possible D gene (5 bases). The CDR3 length is 15 residues. V was shortened by 2 bases and J by 4 bases, with 14 bases between the two germline ends. Germline lookup yields CDR1 MGHRA and CDR2 YSYEKL. DNA of the CDR3: TGCGCCAGCAGCCAAATGGCCAGGGATGGCACTGAAGCTTTCTTT. Protein product: CASSQMARDGTEAFF.

The chain is built from TRBV4-1 and TRBJ2-7; a possible D gene is TRBD2 (6 bases). V was shortened by 1 base and J by 0 bases, with 13 bases between the two germline ends. The CDR3 consists of 16 residues. Per the germline V gene, CDR1 is MGHRA and CDR2 is YSYEKL. The CDR3 region has the DNA TGCGCCAGCAGCCAAGTCCGGACTATCGTCTCCTACGAGCAGTACTTC. Its protein product is CASSQVRTIVSYEQYF.

V is TRBV7-8 and J is TRBJ1-1, with TRBD1 matching 7 bases. Germline V lookup: CDR1 SGHVS, CDR2 FQNEAQ. CDR3 size: 14 residues. J was trimmed by 4 bases and V by 6 bases; bases with no gene match: 8. In nucleotides, the CDR3 is TGTGCCAGCAGGGGGGAGGGGGCAGGCACTGAAGCTTTCTTT. This translates into CASRGEGAGTEAFF.

The rearrangement uses TRBV4-1 and TRBJ2-4; 7 bases line up with TRBD2. Germline V gene lookup returns CDR1 MGHRA and CDR2 YSYEKL. The J segment lost 0 bases and the V segment lost 3 bases, leaving 17 bases of the junction unmatched. This CDR3 contains 20 residues. The CDR3 DNA reads TGCGCCAGCAGCCAGGGGAGGGCTAGCGGCCCCCTCCCAGCCAAAAACATTCAGTACTTC. This translates into CASSQGRASGPLPAKNIQYF.

The V call is TRBV15, the J call TRBJ2-5; TRBD2 agrees at 12 bases. The CDR3 extends over 14 amino acids. Per germline, CDR1 LNHNV and CDR2 YYDKDF (reference sequence). Germline trimming cut 5 bases from V and 4 bases from J; bases unmatched to any gene: 2. CDR3 bases: TGTGCCACCAGCGGGGGACTAGCGGGAGAGACCCAGTACTTC. This sequence encodes CATSGGLAGETQYF.

The rearrangement links TRBV6-5 to TRBJ2-7; 8 bases match TRBD2. The V segment lost 5 bases and the J segment 2 bases; nucleotides outside the gene matches: 5. The CDR3 is 14 residues long. Germline V gene sequence: CDR1 MNHEY, CDR2 SVGAGI. The CDR3 is CASSINGRAYEQYF. Here the CDR3 DNA reads TGTGCCAGCAGTATCAACGGGAGGGCCTACGAGCAGTACTTC.

J is TRBJ1-1 and V is TRBV11-3, with TRBD1 as a possible D gene (5 bases). V dropped 5 bases and J dropped 1 base, with 8 bases sitting between them. The CDR3 is 13 amino acids. Germline CDR1 reads SGHNT; CDR2 reads YENEEA. The CDR3 here is CASSLGQNTEAFF. For the CDR3, the DNA is TGTGCCAGCAGCCTAGGACAGAACACTGAAGCTTTCTTT.

The table lists this clone with a count of one. This chain connects TRBV4-1 to TRBJ1-5; D not resolved. V was clipped by 1 base and J by 6 bases, with 7 bases between them. Germline V gives CDR1 MGHRA, CDR2 YSYEKL. The length of the CDR3 is 13 residues. CDR3 nucleotide sequence: TGCGCCAGCAGCCAAGTCGTTTCTCAGCCCCAGCATTTT. Its translation is CASSQVVSQPQHF.

This chain connects TRBV4-3 to TRBJ1-1; D not certain. V was shortened by 4 bases and J by 5 bases, with 14 bases between the two germline ends. The CDR3 loop spans 14 amino acids. Germline V gives CDR1 LGHNA, CDR2 YSLEER. CDR3 bases: TGCGCCAGCAGCCCCCACTTCCCCATTACTGAAGCTTTCTTT. The encoded protein is CASSPHFPITEAFF.

This chain connects TRBV7-6 to TRBJ2-7; no firm D call. The CDR3 has 15 residues. V lost 1 base to trimming and J lost 0 bases, with 10 bases between them. Germline CDR1 reads SGHVS; CDR2 reads FNYEAQ. CDR3 loop: CASSLEAQSSYEQYF. The CDR3 DNA reads TGTGCCAGCAGCTTAGAGGCACAGAGCTCCTACGAGCAGTACTTC.

This clone was seen a handful of times. The V gene is TRBV13, the J gene TRBJ2-5; D possibly matches TRBD1 or TRBD2 (7 bases each). CDR1 and CDR2 from the germline V gene are PRHDT and FYEKMQ (reference sequence). The CDR3 contains 15 residues. The germline V and J ends were trimmed by 4 bases and 2 bases, with 14 bases remaining between them. The CDR3 loop reads CASSSRGGWQETQYF. CDR3 coding DNA: TGTGCCAGCAGCTCCAGGGGGGGATGGCAAGAGACCCAGTACTTC.

The rearrangement joins TRBV11-2 to TRBJ1-1, with 7 bases lining up with TRBD1. The germline gives CDR1 SGHAT, CDR2 FQNNGV. Trimming removed 5 bases from V and 6 bases from J; junction bases left unmatched: 9. The CDR3 covers 14 residues. The CDR3 nucleotides are TGTGCCAGCAGCGAGGGACAGCTACCGTCTGAAGCTTTCTTT. Protein sequence: CASSEGQLPSEAFF.